This TCR beta chain was identified during a study of regulatory T cells in long-lasting Graves disease. Through Arm-PCR of CDR3 regions and iRepertoire HTBI primers, TCR beta libraries were built. MiXCR, run by TCRdb on the multiplex PCR reads, gives a single entry per CDR3 protein. The sample comprises under 500,000 distinct CDR3 sequences, about a fifth of which are singletons, and around 20% rests with the top ten. As for time point: persistent/refractory GD, antithyroid drugs over 5 years with positive TRAb. Generation of the TCR library employed RNA extracted from PBMCs. The origin of this receptor is a female donor with Graves disease. The specimen comprised peripheral blood mononuclear cells (PBMCs), sampled when the disease was refractory, from a patient treated with antithyroid drugs.

CDR3 DNA sequence: TGTGCCAGCAGTCCGTCCCGGGACAGTTTCTCTGGGGCCAACGTCCTGACTTTC. The encoded protein is CASSPSRDSFSGANVLTF. The chain has TRBV27 and TRBJ2-6; 7 bases match TRBD1. V lost 5 bases, J lost 0 bases, and 10 bases stayed unmatched. From germline, CDR1 is MNHEY and CDR2 SMNVEV (reference sequence). This CDR3 is built from 18 residues.